One and the same sample provided the 13 T cell receptor beta chains below, sequenced in a study of T cell repertoires in cytomegalovirus infection. These receptors have no known antigen. TCRdb processed the reads anew with MiXCR; each CDR3 protein has one entry. The sample lists about 140,000 distinct CDR3 sequences; 25% to 35% were seen once. Source: CD8+ T cells from cultured PBMCs, taken from culture after CMV antigen stimulation. The source is a human donor in good health (CMV status not recorded). Some clones in this sample may be carry-over from other donors' samples.

Of note for this clonotype: A read error may account for a junction end that differs from germline. This chain connects TRBV15 to TRBJ2-3; D may be TRBD2 (7 bases). The germline V gene encodes CDR1 LNHNV and CDR2 YYDKDF (reference sequence). This CDR3 contains 14 residues. CDR3 region: CATSSGGGTDTQCF. CDR3 DNA sequence: TGTGCCACCAGCAGTGGGGGGGGCACAGATACGCAGTGTTTT. Full variable domain (missing parts from reference TRBV15 and TRBJ2-3): DAMVIQNPRYQVTQFGKPVTLSCSQTLNHNVMYWYQQKSSQAPKLLFHYYDKDFNNEADTPDNFQSRRPNTSFCFLDIRSPGLGDTAMYLCATSSGGGTDTQCFGPGTRLTVL.

The chain couples TRBV6-8 to TRBJ2-1; 10 bases fit TRBD1. In germline, CDR1 is MNHGY, CDR2 SAAAGT. The CDR3 contains 15 residues. V dropped 5 bases and J dropped 5; count of bases not matched to a gene: 6. DNA for the CDR3: TGTGCCAGCAGTCAAAGGGACAGGGGTCACAATGAGCAGTTCTTC. It is translated as CASSQRDRGHNEQFF.

This clonotype was seen at least ten times. The chain recombines TRBV7-8 with TRBJ2-3; weak D call: TRBD2 (5 bases). This CDR3 spans 13 amino acids. V was trimmed by 2 bases and J by 4 bases, leaving 7 bases between them. Germline CDR1 reads SGHVS; CDR2 reads FQNEAQ. CDR3 loop: CASSLTGSDTQYF. DNA for the CDR3: TGTGCCAGCAGCTTAACGGGGTCAGATACGCAGTATTTT. The entire variable domain, with the rest obtained from reference TRBV7-8 and TRBJ2-3, is as follows: GAGVSQSPRYKVAKRGQDVALRCDPISGHVSLFWYQQALGQGPEFLTYFQNEAQLDKSGLPSDRFFAERPEGSVSTLKIQRTQQEDSAVYLCASSLTGSDTQYFGPGTRLTVL.

This chain connects TRBV27 to TRBJ2-7; 12 bases match TRBD2. The CDR3 extends over 15 amino acids. CDR1 is MNHEY and CDR2 is SMNVEV in the germline V gene (reference sequence). The junction had 4 bases not matched to a gene; V was cut back by 5 bases and J by 2 bases. CDR3 sequence: CASSRLAGEAYEQYF. In nucleotides, the CDR3 is TGTGCCAGCAGTCGACTAGCGGGGGAAGCCTACGAGCAGTACTTC.

This chain uses TRBV14 with TRBJ2-1; 9 bases are a match to TRBD2. The V gene's germline CDR1 is SGHDN and CDR2 FVKESK. There are 19 residues in the CDR3. The V segment lost 5 bases and the J segment 3 bases; nucleotides outside the gene matches: 17. The CDR3 sequence is CASSDLGARTSVIYNEQFF. The CDR3 coding sequence is TGTGCCAGCAGCGACTTAGGAGCCCGGACTAGCGTGATCTACAATGAGCAGTTCTTC.

The chain joins TRBV13 to TRBJ2-7; 11 bases are a match to TRBD2. Germline V gene data show CDR1 as PRHDT and CDR2 as FYEKMQ (reference sequence). The length of the CDR3 is 16 residues. J was trimmed by 2 bases and V by 0 bases; bases with no gene match: 3. CDR3 residues: CASSLGASGGTYEQYF. The DNA of the CDR3 is TGTGCCAGCAGCTTAGGAGCTAGCGGGGGGACCTACGAGCAGTACTTC. Together with reference TRBV13 and TRBJ2-7, the CDR3 gives the full variable domain: AAGVIQSPRHLIKEKRETATLKCYPIPRHDTVYWYQQGPGQDPQFLISFYEKMQSDKGSIPDRFSAQQFSDYHSELNMSSLELGDSALYFCASSLGASGGTYEQYFGPGTRLTVT.

This clonotype turned up a few times. The chain's CDR3 is CASSSGTGDSNQPQHF. CDR3 bases: TGTGCCAGCAGCTCCGGGACAGGGGATAGCAATCAGCCCCAGCATTTT. The chain links TRBV7-7 to TRBJ1-5, with 10 bases identical to TRBD1. CDR1 is SSHAT, CDR2 FNYEAQ, per germline (reference sequence). The CDR3 totals 16 residues. J gave up 0 bases and V 4 bases, and 3 bases lay outside the gene matches.

This chain uses TRBV15 with TRBJ2-6; D is undetermined. The CDR3 loop spans 14 amino acids. Trimming removed 6 bases at V and 0 bases at J, with 6 bases between. The germline V gene encodes CDR1 LNHNV and CDR2 YYDKDF (reference sequence). The CDR3 reads CATRKSSGANVLTF. The CDR3 nucleotides are TGTGCCACCAGAAAGAGCTCTGGGGCCAACGTCCTGACTTTC.

The chain joins TRBV6-1 to TRBJ2-3, with TRBD1 as a possible D gene (6 bases). The V and J ends lost 7 bases and 4 bases respectively, with 21 bases between them. The CDR3 has 16 amino acids. Germline V gives CDR1 MNHNS, CDR2 SASEGT. CDR3 in amino acids: CASISQGLGGADTQYF. As DNA, the CDR3 is TGTGCCAGCATCTCCCAGGGGCTTGGGGGAGCAGATACGCAGTATTTT.

This chain links TRBV7-1 with TRBJ2-5; D might be TRBD1 or TRBD2, each matching 5 bases. TRBV7-1 qualifies as an ORF whose function is uncertain. The CDR3 runs 17 residues. Deletions cut 5 bases from V and 0 bases from J, with 19 bases between. The CDR3 DNA is TGTGCCAGCAGCGGACATCGCCGGGACGGCTACCAAGAGACCCAGTACTTC. This encodes CASSGHRRDGYQETQYF.

This clonotype showed up many times. V usage is TRBV19 and J usage is TRBJ1-5; D call uncertain. The V gene's germline CDR1 is LNHDA and CDR2 SQIVND (reference sequence). V lost 8 bases, J lost 2 bases, and 13 bases lay in between. The CDR3 contains 14 residues. Here the CDR3 DNA reads TGTGCCAGTTCTCGAAGGGAAGGCAATCAGCCCCAGCATTTT. Translated, it gives CASSRREGNQPQHF.

The V call is TRBV27, the J call TRBJ2-7; 12 nucleotides match TRBD1. This CDR3 has 14 residues. The J segment lost 6 bases and the V segment lost 5 bases, leaving 5 bases of the junction unmatched. CDR1 and CDR2 from the germline V gene are MNHEY and SMNVEV (reference sequence). CDR3 in DNA: TGTGCCAGCAGTGCTGGGACAGGGGGCAGCGAGCAGTACTTC. Its translation: CASSAGTGGSEQYF.

This clonotype has more than one count but fewer than ten. The chain is built from TRBV2 and TRBJ1-1; tentative D call: TRBD1 (5 bases). Trimming took off 5 bases at V and 6 bases at J, with 13 bases between the two ends. CDR1 and CDR2 from the germline V gene are SNHLY and FYNNEI. The CDR3 has 13 residues. The CDR3 protein is CASSLYQGSEAFF. For the CDR3, the DNA is TGTGCCAGCAGTTTGTATCAGGGTTCTGAAGCTTTCTTT.